The source of this TCR beta chain is a study of cytomegalovirus exposure and HLA in healthy donors. Study in general: The platform used for the 120 validation repertoires matched that of the roughly 630 first-cohort repertoires, a later analysis reported.

As regards this clone: Its target is not known.

Germline V gene sequence: CDR1 SGDLS, CDR2 YYNGEE. The V end was cut by 4 bases, the J end by 4 bases, with 14 bases between. There are 14 residues in the CDR3. Findings and caveats of the study: First-cohort TCR clusters were later found to tend to co-occur in the 120 or so validation repertoires. Specific recognition of CMV antigens was confirmed in vitro for a few chains (all CMV-associated).

Generated by immunoSEQ multiplex PCR, the TCRdb table keeps only in-frame clones and is missing some. The top ten clones hold roughly 1.4% of a sample with fewer than 120,000 clones, around nine tenths of them seen once. This TCR came from a woman in her twenties or thirties in good health and CMV-seropositive. The V and J genes are TRBV9 and TRBJ2-5; no clear D gene. Sequenced: PBMCs. In DNA, the CDR3 is TGTGCCAGCAGCCCCGGGTCTAAGCCAGAGACCCAGTACTTC. Encoded protein: CASSPGSKPETQYF.